The present TCR beta chain was sequenced within a study of T cell changes during pregnancy in multiple sclerosis. Clones were read by immunoSEQ multiplex PCR, and TCRdb kept only the in-frame ones, dropping some. The sample consists of some 60,000 clones, over 85% of them appearing once. With 3 bases clipped from V and 6 bases from J, the junction kept 1 base outside the gene matches. The CDR3 is 13 residues long. CDR1 is LGHNA, CDR2 YSLEER, per germline. The chain recombines TRBV4-3 with TRBJ1-5, with 8 bases fitting TRBD1. The specimen comprised peripheral blood, sampled in the first trimester of pregnancy. The TCR was taken from a female donor in good health, enrolled as a control in a pregnancy study. The CDR3 nucleotides are TGCGCCAGCAGCCAGCAGGGGGCTCAGCCCCAGCATTTT. Its translation: CASSQQGAQPQHF.